Following are 9 T cell receptor beta chains from one sample sequenced in a study of shared T cell receptors in the human thymus. Profiled with immunoSEQ multiplex PCR; TCRdb holds only in-frame clones, not every one. The sample carries under 700,000 clones, around 78% recorded once. A further study also used this sample, focusing on human thymus T cells.

Sequenced sample: thymocytes. The receptors originated from a boy in the first two years of life with a congenital heart defect.

This CDR3 reads CSAGGSGSNEQYF. CDR3 in DNA: TGCAGCGCTGGGGGTAGCGGGAGCAACGAGCAGTACTTC. The chain couples TRBV29-1 to TRBJ2-7; 9 bases line up with TRBD2. The V segment lost 7 bases and the J segment 5 bases; nucleotides outside the gene matches: 9. Germline CDR1 and CDR2: SQVTM and ANQGSEA. CDR3 length: 13 residues.

J is TRBJ2-5 and V is TRBV6-4; 10 positions agree with TRBD1. After removal of 9 bases from V and 2 bases from J, the junction contained 9 bases not matched to a gene. CDR1 and CDR2 (germline): MRHNA, SNTAGT. The length of the CDR3 is 15 residues. The chain's CDR3 is CARDDRGPLQETQYF. CDR3 bases: TGTGCCAGGGACGACAGGGGGCCCCTACAAGAGACCCAGTACTTC.

The chain is built from TRBV4-3 and TRBJ2-1, with no clear D. The CDR3 spans 17 residues. Per the germline V gene, CDR1 is LGHNA and CDR2 is YSLEER. Trimming stripped 0 bases from V and 0 bases from J, with 12 bases between. The CDR3 nucleotides read TGCGCCAGCAGCCAAGATTCCGCCAGGCACTCCTACAATGAGCAGTTCTTC. Translation gives CASSQDSARHSYNEQFF.

V gene TRBV2 combines with J gene TRBJ1-5; 10 bases align to TRBD1. Germline-derived CDR1 and CDR2 are SNHLY and FYNNEI. This CDR3 is built from 14 residues. V shed 6 bases, J shed 7 bases, and the junction held 6 bases outside the gene matches. DNA of the CDR3: TGTGCCAGCAGGGACAGGGGGGTGGGGCAGCCCCAGCATTTT. It translates to CASRDRGVGQPQHF.

The V call is TRBV10-3, the J call TRBJ2-2; possibly TRBD1 for D (5 bases). The V end lost 3 bases, the J end lost 5 bases, and 13 bases lay between the germline ends. CDR1 is ENHRY and CDR2 is SYGVKD in the germline V gene. The length of the CDR3 is 15 residues. The CDR3 region has the DNA TGTGCCATCAGTGACCCACGCAGGGTGACCGGGGAGCTGTTTTTT. This sequence encodes CAISDPRRVTGELFF.

The chain couples TRBV6-5 to TRBJ2-1, with D perhaps TRBD2 (6 bases). The CDR3 totals 15 residues. Trimming removed 1 base at V and 2 bases at J, with 9 bases between. CDR1 is MNHEY and CDR2 is SVGAGI in the germline V gene. The CDR3 DNA sequence: TGTGCCAGCAGTTACTTATCTAGCGCCTACAATGAGCAGTTCTTC. Protein: CASSYLSSAYNEQFF.

The rearrangement links TRBV19 to TRBJ2-3; weak D call: TRBD2 (6 bases). This CDR3 is 19 amino acids long. The V gene lost 3 bases and the J gene lost 0 bases, with 22 bases spanning the gap. From germline, CDR1 is LNHDA and CDR2 SQIVND (reference sequence). The CDR3 here is CASSIWTDTSPLSTDTQYF. The CDR3 DNA follows: TGTGCCAGTAGTATTTGGACTGATACTAGCCCACTTAGCACAGATACGCAGTATTTT.

The V call is TRBV5-4, the J call TRBJ2-5; 14 nucleotides align to TRBD2. Germline values: CDR1 SGHNT, CDR2 YYREEE (reference sequence). With 4 bases clipped from V and 5 bases from J, the junction kept 4 bases outside the gene matches. The CDR3 length is 15 residues. The CDR3 coding sequence is TGTGCCAGCAGCCGGGGACTAGCGGGAGTGGAGACCCAGTACTTC. It specifies CASSRGLAGVETQYF. Using reference TRBV5-4 and TRBJ2-5 for the parts outside the CDR3, the full variable domain is ETGVTQSPTHLIKTRGQQVTLRCSSQSGHNTVSWYQQALGQGPQFIFQYYREEENGRGNFPPRFSGLQFPNYSSELNVNALELDDSALYLCASSRGLAGVETQYFGPGTRLLVL.

The chain joins TRBV5-5 to TRBJ2-1; D unresolved. CDR3 length: 15 residues. CDR1 SGHKS and CDR2 YYEKEE come from the germline V gene (reference sequence). Trimming shortened V by 0 bases and J by 1 base, and 8 bases separated the two germline ends. The chain's CDR3 is CASSLVQASYNEQFF. The DNA of the CDR3 is TGTGCCAGCAGCTTGGTCCAGGCATCCTACAATGAGCAGTTCTTC.